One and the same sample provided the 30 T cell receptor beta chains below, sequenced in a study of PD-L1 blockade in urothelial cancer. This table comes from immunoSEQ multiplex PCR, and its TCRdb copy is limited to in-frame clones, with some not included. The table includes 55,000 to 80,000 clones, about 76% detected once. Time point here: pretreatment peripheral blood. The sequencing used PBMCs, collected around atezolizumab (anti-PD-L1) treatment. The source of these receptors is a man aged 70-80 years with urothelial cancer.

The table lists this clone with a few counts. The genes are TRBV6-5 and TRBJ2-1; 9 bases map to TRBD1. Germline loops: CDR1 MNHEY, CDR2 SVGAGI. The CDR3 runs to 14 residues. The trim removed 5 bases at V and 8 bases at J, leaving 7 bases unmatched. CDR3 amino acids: CASSRSRDRDEQFF. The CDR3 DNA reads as TGTGCCAGCAGTCGGTCCCGGGACAGGGATGAGCAGTTCTTC.

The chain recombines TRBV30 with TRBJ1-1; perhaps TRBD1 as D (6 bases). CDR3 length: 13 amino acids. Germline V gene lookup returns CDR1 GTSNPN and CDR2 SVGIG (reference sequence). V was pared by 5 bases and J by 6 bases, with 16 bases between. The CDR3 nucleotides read TGTGCCTGGGGCACAGGGATTGAGGCTGAAGCTTTCTTT. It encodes CAWGTGIEAEAFF.

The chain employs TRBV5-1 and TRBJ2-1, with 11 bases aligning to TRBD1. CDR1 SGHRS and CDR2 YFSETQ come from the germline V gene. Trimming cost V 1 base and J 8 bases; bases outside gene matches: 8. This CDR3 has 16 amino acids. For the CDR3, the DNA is TGCGCCAGCAGCTTGCAACCGGGACAGGGGGTGGATGAGCAGTTCTTC. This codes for CASSLQPGQGVDEQFF.

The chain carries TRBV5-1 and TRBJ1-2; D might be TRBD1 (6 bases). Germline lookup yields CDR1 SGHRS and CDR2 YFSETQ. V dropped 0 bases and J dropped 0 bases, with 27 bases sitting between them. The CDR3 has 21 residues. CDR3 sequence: CASSLVSGSLARQASNYGYTF. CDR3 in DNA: TGCGCCAGCAGCTTGGTCTCCGGGTCCCTAGCTCGACAGGCCTCTAACTATGGCTACACCTTC.

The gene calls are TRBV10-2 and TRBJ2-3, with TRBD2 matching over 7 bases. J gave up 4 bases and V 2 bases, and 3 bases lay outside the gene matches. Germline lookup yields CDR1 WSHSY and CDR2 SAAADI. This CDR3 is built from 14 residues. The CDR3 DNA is TGCGCCAGCAGTGAGGCGGGAGTTGCAGATACGCAGTATTTT. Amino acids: CASSEAGVADTQYF.

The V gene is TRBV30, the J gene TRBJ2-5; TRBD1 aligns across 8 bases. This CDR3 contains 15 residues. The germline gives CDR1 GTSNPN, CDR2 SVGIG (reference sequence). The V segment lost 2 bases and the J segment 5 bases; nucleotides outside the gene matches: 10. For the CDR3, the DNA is TGTGCCTGGAGTATTCTCAGGGGGCTTGGGGAGACCCAGTACTTC. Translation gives CAWSILRGLGETQYF.

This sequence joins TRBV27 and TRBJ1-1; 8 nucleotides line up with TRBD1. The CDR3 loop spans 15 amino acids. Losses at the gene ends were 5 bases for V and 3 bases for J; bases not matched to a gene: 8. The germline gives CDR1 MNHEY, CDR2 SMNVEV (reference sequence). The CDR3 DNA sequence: TGTGCCAGCAGTCCATGGGGCAGGGGGCACACTGAAGCTTTCTTT. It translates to CASSPWGRGHTEAFF.

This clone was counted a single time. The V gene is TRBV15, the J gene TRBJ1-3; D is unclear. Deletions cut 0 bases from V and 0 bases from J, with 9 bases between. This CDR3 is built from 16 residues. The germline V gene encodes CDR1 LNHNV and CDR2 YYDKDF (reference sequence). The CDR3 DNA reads TGTGCCACCAGCAGAGATTTGCGGGGCTCTGGAAACACCATATATTTT. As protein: CATSRDLRGSGNTIYF.

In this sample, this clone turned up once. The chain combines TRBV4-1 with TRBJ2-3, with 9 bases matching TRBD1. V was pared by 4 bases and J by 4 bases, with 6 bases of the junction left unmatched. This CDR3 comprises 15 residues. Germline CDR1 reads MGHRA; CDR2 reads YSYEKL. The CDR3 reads CASSLRDRAADTQYF. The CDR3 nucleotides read TGCGCCAGCAGCCTGCGGGACAGGGCAGCAGATACGCAGTATTTT.

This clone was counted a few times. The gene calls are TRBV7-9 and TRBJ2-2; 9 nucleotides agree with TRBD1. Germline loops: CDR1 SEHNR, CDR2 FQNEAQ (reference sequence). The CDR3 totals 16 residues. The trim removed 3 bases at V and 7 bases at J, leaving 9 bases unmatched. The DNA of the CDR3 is TGTGCCAGCAGCTTCGGATGGACAGGGGCTGGCGGGGAGCTGTTTTTT. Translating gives CASSFGWTGAGGELFF.

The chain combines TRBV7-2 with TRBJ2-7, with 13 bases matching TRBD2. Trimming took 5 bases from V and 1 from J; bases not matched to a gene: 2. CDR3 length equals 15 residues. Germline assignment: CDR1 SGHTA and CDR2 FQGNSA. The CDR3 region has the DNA TGTGCCAGCAGCCCGGGACTAGCGGGATCCTACGAGCAGTACTTC. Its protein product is CASSPGLAGSYEQYF.

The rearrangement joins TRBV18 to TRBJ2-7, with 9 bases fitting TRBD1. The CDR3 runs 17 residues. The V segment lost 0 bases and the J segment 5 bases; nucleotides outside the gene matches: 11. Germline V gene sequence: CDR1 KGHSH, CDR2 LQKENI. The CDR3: CASSPPVVDRGFDEQYF. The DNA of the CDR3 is TGTGCCAGCTCACCACCGGTGGTTGACAGGGGGTTCGACGAGCAGTACTTC.

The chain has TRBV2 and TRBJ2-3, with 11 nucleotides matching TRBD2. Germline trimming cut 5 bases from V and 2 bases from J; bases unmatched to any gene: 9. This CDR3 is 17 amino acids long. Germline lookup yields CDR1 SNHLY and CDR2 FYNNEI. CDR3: CASSSARTSGSTDTQYF. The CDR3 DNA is TGTGCCAGCAGTTCTGCCCGGACTAGCGGGTCCACAGATACGCAGTATTTT.

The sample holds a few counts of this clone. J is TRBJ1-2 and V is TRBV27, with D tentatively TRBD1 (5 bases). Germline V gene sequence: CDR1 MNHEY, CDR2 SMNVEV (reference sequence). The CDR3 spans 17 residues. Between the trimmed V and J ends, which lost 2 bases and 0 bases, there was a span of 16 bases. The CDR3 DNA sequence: TGTGCCAGCAGTTTAATCGGAACAGGAGCCGCTAACTATGGCTACACCTTC. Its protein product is CASSLIGTGAANYGYTF.

CDR3 sequence reads: CAISEGINRGGNTIYF. Here the CDR3 DNA reads TGTGCCATCAGTGAGGGGATCAACAGGGGAGGAAACACCATATATTTT. V gene TRBV10-3 combines with J gene TRBJ1-3; 7 bases map to TRBD1. CDR1 is ENHRY and CDR2 is SYGVKD in the germline V gene. CDR3 length: 16 amino acids. V was pared by 2 bases and J by 4 bases, with 8 bases of the junction left unmatched.

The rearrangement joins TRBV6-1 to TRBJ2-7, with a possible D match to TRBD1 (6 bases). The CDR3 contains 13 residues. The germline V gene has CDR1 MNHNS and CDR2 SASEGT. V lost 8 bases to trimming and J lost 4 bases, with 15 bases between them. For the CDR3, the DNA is TGTGCCAGCTCCAGGGGACCCGAATACGAGCAGTACTTC. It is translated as CASSRGPEYEQYF.

The CDR3 nucleotides are TGTGCCAGCAGCTTAGGCCGAGGTGAGCAGTTCTTC. Protein: CASSLGRGEQFF. The chain combines TRBV7-6 with TRBJ2-1, with D hard to call. Germline assignment: CDR1 SGHVS and CDR2 FNYEAQ. The CDR3 consists of 12 residues. V lost 1 base and J 9 bases, leaving 7 bases between the germline ends.

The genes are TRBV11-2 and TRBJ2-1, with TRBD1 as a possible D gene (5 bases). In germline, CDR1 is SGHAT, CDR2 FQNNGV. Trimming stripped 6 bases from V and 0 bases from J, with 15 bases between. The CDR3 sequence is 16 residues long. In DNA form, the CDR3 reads TGTGCCAGCAGGGTAGCAGGGTCCTACTCCTACAATGAGCAGTTCTTC. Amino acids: CASRVAGSYSYNEQFF.

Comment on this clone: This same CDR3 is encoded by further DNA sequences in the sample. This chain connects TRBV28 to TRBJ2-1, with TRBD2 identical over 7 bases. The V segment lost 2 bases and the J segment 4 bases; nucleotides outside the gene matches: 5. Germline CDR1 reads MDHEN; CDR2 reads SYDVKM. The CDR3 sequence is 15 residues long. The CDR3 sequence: CASSLAGEGYNEQFF. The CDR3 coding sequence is TGTGCCAGCAGTTTAGCGGGAGAAGGTTACAATGAGCAGTTCTTC.

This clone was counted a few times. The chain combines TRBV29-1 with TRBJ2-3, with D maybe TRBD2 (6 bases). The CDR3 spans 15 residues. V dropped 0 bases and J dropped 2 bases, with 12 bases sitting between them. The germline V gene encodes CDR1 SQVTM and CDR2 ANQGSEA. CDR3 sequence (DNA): TGCAGCGTTGAAGAGGGGCTAGCGAACACAGATACGCAGTATTTT. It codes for CSVEEGLANTDTQYF.

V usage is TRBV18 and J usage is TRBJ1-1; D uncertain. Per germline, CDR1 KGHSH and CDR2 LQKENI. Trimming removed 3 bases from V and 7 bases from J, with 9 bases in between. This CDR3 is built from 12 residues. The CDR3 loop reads CASSPGHGEAFF. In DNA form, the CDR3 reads TGTGCCAGCTCACCGGGCCACGGTGAAGCTTTCTTT.

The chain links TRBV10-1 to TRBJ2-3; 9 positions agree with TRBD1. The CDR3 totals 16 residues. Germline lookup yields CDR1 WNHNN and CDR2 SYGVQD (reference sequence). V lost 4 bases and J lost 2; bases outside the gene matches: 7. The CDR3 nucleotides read TGCGCCAGCAGTGCCCGGGACAGGGAGATCACAGATACGCAGTATTTT. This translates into CASSARDREITDTQYF.

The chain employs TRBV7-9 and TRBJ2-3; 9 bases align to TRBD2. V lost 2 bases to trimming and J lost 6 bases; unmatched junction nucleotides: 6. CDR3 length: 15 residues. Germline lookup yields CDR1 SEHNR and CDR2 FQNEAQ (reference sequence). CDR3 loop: CASSLFPSGKDTQYF. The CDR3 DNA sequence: TGTGCCAGCAGCTTATTTCCTAGCGGGAAGGATACGCAGTATTTT.

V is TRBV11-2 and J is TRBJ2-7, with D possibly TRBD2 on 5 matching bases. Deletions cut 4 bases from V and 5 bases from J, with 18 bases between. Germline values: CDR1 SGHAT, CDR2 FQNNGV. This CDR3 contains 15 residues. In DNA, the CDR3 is TGTGCCAGCAGCTCAGACTACTCCCCGTACGACGAGCAGTACTTC. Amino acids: CASSSDYSPYDEQYF.

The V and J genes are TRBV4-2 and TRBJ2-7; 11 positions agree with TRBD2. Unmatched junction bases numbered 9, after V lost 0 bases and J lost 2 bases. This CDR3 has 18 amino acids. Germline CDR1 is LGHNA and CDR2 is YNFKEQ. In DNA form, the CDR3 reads TGTGCCAGCAGCCAAGAGGCTAGCGGGAGGTCGATTCCCTACGAGCAGTACTTC. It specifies CASSQEASGRSIPYEQYF.

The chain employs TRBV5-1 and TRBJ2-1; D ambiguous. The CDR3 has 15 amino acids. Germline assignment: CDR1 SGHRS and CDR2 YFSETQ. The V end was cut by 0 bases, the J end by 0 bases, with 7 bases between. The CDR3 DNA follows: TGCGCCAGCAGCTTGGAAGGCGGCTCCTACAATGAGCAGTTCTTC. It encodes CASSLEGGSYNEQFF.

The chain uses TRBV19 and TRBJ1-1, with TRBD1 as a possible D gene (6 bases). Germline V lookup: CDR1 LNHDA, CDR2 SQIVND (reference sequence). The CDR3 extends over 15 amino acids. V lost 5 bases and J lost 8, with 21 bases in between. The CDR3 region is CASSATGPVGMEAFF. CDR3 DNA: TGTGCCAGTAGTGCGACAGGACCGGTGGGGATGGAAGCTTTCTTT.

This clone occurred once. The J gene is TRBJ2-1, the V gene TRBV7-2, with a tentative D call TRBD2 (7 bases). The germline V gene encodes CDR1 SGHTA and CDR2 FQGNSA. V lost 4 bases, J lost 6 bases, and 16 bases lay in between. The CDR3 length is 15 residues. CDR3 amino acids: CASSSKRGGSNEQFF. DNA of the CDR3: TGTGCCAGCAGCTCCAAGAGGGGGGGGTCCAATGAGCAGTTCTTC.

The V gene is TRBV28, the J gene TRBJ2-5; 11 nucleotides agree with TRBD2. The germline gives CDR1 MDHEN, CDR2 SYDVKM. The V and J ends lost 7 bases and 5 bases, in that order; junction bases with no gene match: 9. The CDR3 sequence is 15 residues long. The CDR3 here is CASTYELAGEETQYF. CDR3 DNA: TGTGCCAGCACCTACGAACTAGCGGGAGAGGAGACCCAGTACTTC.

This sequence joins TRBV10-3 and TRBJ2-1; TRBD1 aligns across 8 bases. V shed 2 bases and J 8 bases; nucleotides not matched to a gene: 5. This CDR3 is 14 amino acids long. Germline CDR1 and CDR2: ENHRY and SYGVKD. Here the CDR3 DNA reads TGTGCCATCAGTGAGGCGGACAGGGCCTATGAGCAGTTCTTC. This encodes CAISEADRAYEQFF.